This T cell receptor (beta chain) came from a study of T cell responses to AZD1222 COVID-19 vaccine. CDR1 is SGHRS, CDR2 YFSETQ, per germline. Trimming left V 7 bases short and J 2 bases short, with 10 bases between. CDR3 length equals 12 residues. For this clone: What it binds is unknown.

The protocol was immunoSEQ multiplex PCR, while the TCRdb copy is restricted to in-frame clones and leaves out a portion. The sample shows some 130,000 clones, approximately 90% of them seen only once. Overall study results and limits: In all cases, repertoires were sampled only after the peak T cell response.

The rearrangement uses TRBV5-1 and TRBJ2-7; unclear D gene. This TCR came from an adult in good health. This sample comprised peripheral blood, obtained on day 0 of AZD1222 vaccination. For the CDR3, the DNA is TGCGCCAGCTCTGTTGGGACCTACGAGCAGTACTTC. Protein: CASSVGTYEQYF.